Included here is one TCR beta chain sequence, with context. This sample was included in a study of blood T cell repertoires in COVID-19. The CDR3 runs to 13 residues. Germline lookup yields CDR1 SEHNR and CDR2 FQNEAQ (reference sequence). Trimming shortened V by 5 bases and J by 4 bases, and 11 bases separated the two germline ends. Original analysis: Reference gene primer amplification gave estimated nucleated cell counts. TCRdb keeps only in-frame clones here, not all; method: immunoSEQ multiplex PCR. V, J and clone size reflect that table, while D and trimming were determined from the DNA. Among 150,000 to 200,000 clones listed, about 88% were seen once.

The receptor's source is an elderly woman in a cohort sampled during active or convalescent COVID-19. The specimen sequenced was peripheral blood. The chain links TRBV7-9 to TRBJ2-5; a weak D match, TRBD2 (6 bases). Written as DNA, the CDR3 is TGTGCCAGCAGCCCCCTGGGAGGAGAGACCCAGTACTTC. Its protein is CASSPLGGETQYF.